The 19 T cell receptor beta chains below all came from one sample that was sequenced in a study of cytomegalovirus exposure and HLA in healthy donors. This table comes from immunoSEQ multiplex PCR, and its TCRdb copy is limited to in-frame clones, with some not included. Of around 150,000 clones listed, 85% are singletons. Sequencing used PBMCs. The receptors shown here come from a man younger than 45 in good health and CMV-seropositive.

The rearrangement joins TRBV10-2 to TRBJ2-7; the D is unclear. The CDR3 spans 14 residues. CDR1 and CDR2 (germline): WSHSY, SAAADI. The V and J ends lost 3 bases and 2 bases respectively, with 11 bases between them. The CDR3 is CASSDQVVAYEQYF. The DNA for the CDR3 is TGCGCCAGCAGTGATCAGGTCGTCGCCTACGAGCAGTACTTC.

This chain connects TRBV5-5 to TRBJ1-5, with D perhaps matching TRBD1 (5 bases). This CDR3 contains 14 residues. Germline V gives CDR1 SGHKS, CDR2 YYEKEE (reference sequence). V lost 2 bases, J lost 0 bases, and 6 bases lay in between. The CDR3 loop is CASSLGASNQPQHF. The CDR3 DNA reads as TGTGCCAGCAGCTTAGGGGCTAGCAATCAGCCCCAGCATTTT.

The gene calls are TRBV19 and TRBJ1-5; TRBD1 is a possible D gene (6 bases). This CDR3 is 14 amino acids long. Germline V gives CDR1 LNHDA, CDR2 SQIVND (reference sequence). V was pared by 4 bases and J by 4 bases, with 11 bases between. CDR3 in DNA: TGTGCCAGTAGTAGGGGGCAGTTAAATCAGCCCCAGCATTTT. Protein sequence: CASSRGQLNQPQHF. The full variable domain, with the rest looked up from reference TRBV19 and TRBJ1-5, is DGGITQSPKYLFRKEGQNVTLSCEQNLNHDAMYWYRQDPGQGLRLIYYSQIVNDFQKGDIAEGYSVSREKKESFPLTVTSAQKNPTAFYLCASSRGQLNQPQHFGDGTRLSIL.

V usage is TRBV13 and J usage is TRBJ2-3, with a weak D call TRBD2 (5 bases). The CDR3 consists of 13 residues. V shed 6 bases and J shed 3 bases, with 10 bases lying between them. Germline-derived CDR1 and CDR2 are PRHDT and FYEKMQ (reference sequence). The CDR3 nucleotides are TGTGCCAGCAGAGGAGGAGCTACAGATACGCAGTATTTT. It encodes CASRGGATDTQYF.

The CDR3 DNA reads as TGTGCCAGCAGCTTAGTGGGGGGAACCTACAATGAGCAGTTCTTC. It translates to CASSLVGGTYNEQFF. The V gene is TRBV7-8, the J gene TRBJ2-1, with D tentatively TRBD2 (6 bases). The length of the CDR3 is 15 residues. Germline V gene lookup returns CDR1 SGHVS and CDR2 FQNEAQ. V shed 1 base and J shed 2 bases, with 9 bases lying between them.

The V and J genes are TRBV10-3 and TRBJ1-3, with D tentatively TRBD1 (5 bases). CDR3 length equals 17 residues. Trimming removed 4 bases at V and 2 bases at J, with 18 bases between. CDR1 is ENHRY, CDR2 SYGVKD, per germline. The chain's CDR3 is CAISAPAQGFTGNTIYF. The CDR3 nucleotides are TGTGCCATCAGTGCCCCGGCGCAGGGATTCACTGGAAACACCATATATTTT.

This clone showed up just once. Here the CDR3 reads CASITRGTGEQYF. The CDR3, as DNA: TGTGCCAGCATTACCAGGGGAACTGGTGAGCAGTACTTC. The chain links TRBV28 to TRBJ2-7, with TRBD1 as a possible D gene (6 bases). The germline gives CDR1 MDHEN, CDR2 SYDVKM. The length of the CDR3 is 13 residues. V shed 7 bases and J shed 7 bases, with 17 bases lying between them.

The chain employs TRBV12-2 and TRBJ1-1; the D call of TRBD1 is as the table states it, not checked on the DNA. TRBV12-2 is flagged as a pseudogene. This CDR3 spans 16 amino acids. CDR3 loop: CASRFLGRLMNTEAFF. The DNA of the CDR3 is TGTGCAAGTCGCTTTTTGGGGCGGCTCATGAACACTGAAGCTTTCTTT.

The CDR3 reads CASSVDGGGRDEQFF. The CDR3 nucleotides are TGTGCCAGCAGCGTAGACGGGGGGGGCCGCGATGAGCAGTTCTTC. The chain is built from TRBV9 and TRBJ2-1; 8 positions agree with TRBD2. The CDR3 extends over 15 amino acids. The germline V gene encodes CDR1 SGDLS and CDR2 YYNGEE. Unmatched junction bases numbered 7, after V lost 0 bases and J lost 8 bases.

CDR3 sequence (DNA): TGTGCCAGCAGCTTAGGATTAGGACAGGGGTATTCACCCCTCCACTTT. Amino acids: CASSLGLGQGYSPLHF. V and J are TRBV7-8 and TRBJ1-6, with TRBD1 matching 9 bases. CDR3 length: 16 residues. Trimming took 1 base from V and 8 from J; bases not matched to a gene: 6. CDR1 and CDR2 (germline): SGHVS, FQNEAQ.

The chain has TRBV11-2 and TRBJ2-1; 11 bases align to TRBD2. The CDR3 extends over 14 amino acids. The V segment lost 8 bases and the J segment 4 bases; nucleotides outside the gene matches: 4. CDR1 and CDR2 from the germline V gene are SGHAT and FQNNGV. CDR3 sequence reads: CASVTSGGYNEQFF. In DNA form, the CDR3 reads TGTGCCAGCGTAACTAGCGGGGGTTACAATGAGCAGTTCTTC. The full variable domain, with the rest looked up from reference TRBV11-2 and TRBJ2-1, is EAGVAQSPRYKIIEKRQSVAFWCNPISGHATLYWYQQILGQGPKLLIQFQNNGVVDDSQLPKDRFSAERLKGVDSTLKIQPAKLEDSAVYLCASVTSGGYNEQFFGPGTRLTVL.

The CDR3 here is CASSLDRTYSGNTIYF. The CDR3 DNA follows: TGTGCCAGCAGCTTGGACAGAACCTACTCTGGAAACACCATATATTTT. The V and J genes are TRBV5-4 and TRBJ1-3, with D unresolved. Trimming left V 0 bases short and J 0 bases short, with 10 bases between. The germline V gene has CDR1 SGHNT and CDR2 YYREEE (reference sequence). The CDR3 extends over 16 amino acids.

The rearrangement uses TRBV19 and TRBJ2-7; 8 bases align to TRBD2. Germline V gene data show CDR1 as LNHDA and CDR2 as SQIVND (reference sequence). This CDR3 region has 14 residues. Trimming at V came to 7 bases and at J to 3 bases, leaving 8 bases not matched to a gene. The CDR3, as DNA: TGTGCCAGTAAGAGCGGGGGACCGGGCTACGAGCAGTACTTC. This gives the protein CASKSGGPGYEQYF.

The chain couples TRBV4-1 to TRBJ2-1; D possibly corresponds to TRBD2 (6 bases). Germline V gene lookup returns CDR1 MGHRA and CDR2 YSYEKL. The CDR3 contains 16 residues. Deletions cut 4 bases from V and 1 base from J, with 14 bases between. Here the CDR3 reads CASSPVGLLSYNEQFF. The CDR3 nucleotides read TGCGCCAGCAGCCCCGTGGGACTTTTATCCTACAATGAGCAGTTCTTC.

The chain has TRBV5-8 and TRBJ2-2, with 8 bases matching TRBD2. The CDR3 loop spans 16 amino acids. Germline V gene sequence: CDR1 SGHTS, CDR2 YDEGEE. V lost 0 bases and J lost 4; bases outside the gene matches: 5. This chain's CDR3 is CASSLVQRGITGELFF. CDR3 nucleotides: TGTGCCAGCAGCTTGGTGCAGCGGGGGATCACCGGGGAGCTGTTTTTT.

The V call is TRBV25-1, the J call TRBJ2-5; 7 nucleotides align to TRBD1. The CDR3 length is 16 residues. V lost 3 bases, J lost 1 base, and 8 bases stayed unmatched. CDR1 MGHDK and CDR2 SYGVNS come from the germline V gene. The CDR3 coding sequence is TGTGCCAGCAGTGACCCCCCCCGGACAGGCCAAGAGACCCAGTACTTC. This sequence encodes CASSDPPRTGQETQYF.

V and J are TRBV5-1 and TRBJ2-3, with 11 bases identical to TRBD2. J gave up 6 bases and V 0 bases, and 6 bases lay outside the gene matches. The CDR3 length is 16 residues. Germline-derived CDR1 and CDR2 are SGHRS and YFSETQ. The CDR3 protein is CASSLVLAGGGDTQYF. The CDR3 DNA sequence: TGCGCCAGCAGCTTGGTTCTAGCGGGGGGCGGGGATACGCAGTATTTT.

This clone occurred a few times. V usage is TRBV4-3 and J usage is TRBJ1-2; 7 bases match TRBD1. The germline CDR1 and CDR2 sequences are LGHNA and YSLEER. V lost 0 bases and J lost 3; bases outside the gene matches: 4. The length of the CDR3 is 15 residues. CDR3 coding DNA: TGCGCCAGCAGCCAAGAGAGGGGGCGAGACTATGGCTACACCTTC. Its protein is CASSQERGRDYGYTF.

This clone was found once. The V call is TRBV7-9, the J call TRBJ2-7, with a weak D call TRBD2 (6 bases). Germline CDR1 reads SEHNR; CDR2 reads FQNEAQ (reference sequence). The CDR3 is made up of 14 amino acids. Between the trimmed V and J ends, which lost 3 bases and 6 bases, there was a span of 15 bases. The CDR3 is CASSFSPAGIEQYF. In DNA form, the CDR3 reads TGTGCCAGCAGCTTTTCTCCGGCGGGGATCGAGCAGTACTTC.